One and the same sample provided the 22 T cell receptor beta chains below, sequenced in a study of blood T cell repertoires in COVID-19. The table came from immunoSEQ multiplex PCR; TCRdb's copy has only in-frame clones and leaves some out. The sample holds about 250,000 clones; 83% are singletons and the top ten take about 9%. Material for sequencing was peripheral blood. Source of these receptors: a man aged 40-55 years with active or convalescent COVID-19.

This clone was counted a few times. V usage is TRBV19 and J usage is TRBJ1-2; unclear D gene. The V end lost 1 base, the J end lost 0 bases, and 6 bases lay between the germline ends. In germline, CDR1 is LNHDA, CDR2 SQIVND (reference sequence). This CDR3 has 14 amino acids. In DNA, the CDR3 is TGTGCCAGTAGTATAGGACAACCTAACTATGGCTACACCTTC. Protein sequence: CASSIGQPNYGYTF.

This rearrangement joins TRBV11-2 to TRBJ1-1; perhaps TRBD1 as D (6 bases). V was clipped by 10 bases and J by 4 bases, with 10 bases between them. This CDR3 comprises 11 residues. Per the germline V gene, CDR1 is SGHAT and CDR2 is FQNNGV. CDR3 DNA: TGTGCCACAGAGGGGGTCACTGAAGCTTTCTTT. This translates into CATEGVTEAFF. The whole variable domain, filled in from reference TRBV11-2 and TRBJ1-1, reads EAGVAQSPRYKIIEKRQSVAFWCNPISGHATLYWYQQILGQGPKLLIQFQNNGVVDDSQLPKDRFSAERLKGVDSTLKIQPAKLEDSAVYLCATEGVTEAFFGQGTRLTVV.

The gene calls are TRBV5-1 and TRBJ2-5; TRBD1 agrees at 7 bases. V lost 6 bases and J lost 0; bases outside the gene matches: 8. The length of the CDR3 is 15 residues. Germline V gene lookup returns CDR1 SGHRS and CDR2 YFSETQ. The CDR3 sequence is CASTRQGAYQETQYF. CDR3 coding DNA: TGCGCCAGCACCCGACAGGGCGCGTACCAAGAGACCCAGTACTTC. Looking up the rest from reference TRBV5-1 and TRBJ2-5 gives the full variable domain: KAGVTQTPRYLIKTRGQQVTLSCSPISGHRSVSWYQQTPGQGLQFLFEYFSETQRNKGNFPGRFSGRQFSNSRSEMNVSTLELGDSALYLCASTRQGAYQETQYFGPGTRLLVL.

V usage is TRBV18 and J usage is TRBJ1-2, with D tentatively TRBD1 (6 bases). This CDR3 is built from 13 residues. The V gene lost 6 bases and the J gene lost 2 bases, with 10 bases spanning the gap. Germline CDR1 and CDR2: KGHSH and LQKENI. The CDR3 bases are TGTGCCAGCTCCCGACAGGCGAACTATGGCTACACCTTC. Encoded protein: CASSRQANYGYTF.

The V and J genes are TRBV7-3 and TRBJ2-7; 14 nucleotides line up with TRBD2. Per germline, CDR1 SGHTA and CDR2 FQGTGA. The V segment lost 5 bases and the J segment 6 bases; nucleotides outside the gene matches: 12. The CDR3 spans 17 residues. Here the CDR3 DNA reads TGTGCCAGCAGCCCAACCGGACTAGCGGGAGGAGGGAGCGAGCAGTACTTC. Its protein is CASSPTGLAGGGSEQYF.

For the CDR3, the DNA is TGTGCCAGCAGCGGAACCGGGCGGGGGTACCCGGATGAGCAGTTCTTC. Its protein is CASSGTGRGYPDEQFF. The V and J genes are TRBV5-8 and TRBJ2-1; 7 bases match TRBD2. Germline V gene lookup returns CDR1 SGHTS and CDR2 YDEGEE. V lost 4 bases and J lost 8; bases outside the gene matches: 15. This CDR3 has 16 residues.

The CDR3 bases are TGTGCCAGCAGCCAACCATGCTCTGGGGCTCCCTCCTATAATTCACCCCTCCACTTT. Translation: CASSQPCSGAPSYNSPLHF. This chain connects TRBV3-1 (or the pseudogene TRBV3-2) to TRBJ1-6; tentative D call: TRBD1 (5 bases). This CDR3 has 19 residues. V gave up 2 bases and J gave up 0 bases, with 17 bases separating them. CDR1 and CDR2 (germline): LGHDT, YNNKEL (reference sequence).

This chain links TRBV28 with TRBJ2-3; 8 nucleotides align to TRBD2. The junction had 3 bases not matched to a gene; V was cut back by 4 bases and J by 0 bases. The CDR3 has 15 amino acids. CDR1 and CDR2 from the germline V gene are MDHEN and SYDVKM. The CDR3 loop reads CASSSRGASTDTQYF. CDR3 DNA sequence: TGTGCCAGCAGTTCGCGGGGGGCTAGCACAGATACGCAGTATTTT.

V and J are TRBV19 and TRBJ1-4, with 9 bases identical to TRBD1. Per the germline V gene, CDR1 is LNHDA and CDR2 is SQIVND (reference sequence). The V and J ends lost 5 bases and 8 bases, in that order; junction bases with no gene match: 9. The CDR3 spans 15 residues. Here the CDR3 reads CASSPHRGPGEKLFF. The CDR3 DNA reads TGTGCCAGTAGTCCCCACAGGGGGCCAGGAGAAAAACTGTTTTTT. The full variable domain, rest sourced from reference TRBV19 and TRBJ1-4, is DGGITQSPKYLFRKEGQNVTLSCEQNLNHDAMYWYRQDPGQGLRLIYYSQIVNDFQKGDIAEGYSVSREKKESFPLTVTSAQKNPTAFYLCASSPHRGPGEKLFFGSGTQLSVL.

CDR3 in amino acids: CASSTGEYGYTF. In DNA form, the CDR3 reads TGCGCCAGCTCCACAGGGGAATATGGCTACACCTTC. The genes are TRBV5-1 and TRBJ1-2; 7 bases are shared with TRBD1. Germline CDR1 is SGHRS and CDR2 is YFSETQ. CDR3 length equals 12 residues. Trimming cost V 7 bases and J 5 bases; bases outside gene matches: 5.

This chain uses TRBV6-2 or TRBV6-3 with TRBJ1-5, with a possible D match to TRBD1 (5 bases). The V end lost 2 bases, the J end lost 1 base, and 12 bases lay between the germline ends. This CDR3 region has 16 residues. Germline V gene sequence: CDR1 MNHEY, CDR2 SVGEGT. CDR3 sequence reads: CASSYARGLSNQPQHF. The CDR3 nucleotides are TGTGCCAGCAGTTACGCTAGGGGACTCAGCAATCAGCCCCAGCATTTT.

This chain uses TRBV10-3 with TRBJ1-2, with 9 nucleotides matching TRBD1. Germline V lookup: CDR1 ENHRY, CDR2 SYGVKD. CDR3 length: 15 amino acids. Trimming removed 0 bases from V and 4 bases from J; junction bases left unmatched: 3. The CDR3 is CAISESTGGFYGYTF. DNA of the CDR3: TGTGCCATCAGTGAGTCTACAGGGGGCTTCTATGGCTACACCTTC.

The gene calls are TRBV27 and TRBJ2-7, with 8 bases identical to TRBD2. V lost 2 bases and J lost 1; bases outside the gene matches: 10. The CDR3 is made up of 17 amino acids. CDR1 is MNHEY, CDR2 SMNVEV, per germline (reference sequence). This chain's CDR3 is CASSLVGPSGSSYEQYF. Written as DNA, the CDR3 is TGTGCCAGCAGTTTAGTAGGGCCCAGCGGGAGTTCCTACGAGCAGTACTTC.

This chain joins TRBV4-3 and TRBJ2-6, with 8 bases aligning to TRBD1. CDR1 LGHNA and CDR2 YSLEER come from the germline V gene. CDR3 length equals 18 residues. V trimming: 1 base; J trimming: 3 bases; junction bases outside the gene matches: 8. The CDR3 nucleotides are TGCGCCAGCAGCCAAGGTTCCAGGGGGCGCCGTGGGGCCAACGTCCTGACTTTC. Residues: CASSQGSRGRRGANVLTF.

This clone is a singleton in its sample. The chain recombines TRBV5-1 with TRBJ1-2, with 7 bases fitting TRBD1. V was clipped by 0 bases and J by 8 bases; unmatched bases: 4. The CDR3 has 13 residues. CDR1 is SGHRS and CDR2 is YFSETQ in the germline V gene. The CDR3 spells CASSLGQGDGYTF. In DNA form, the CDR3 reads TGCGCCAGCAGCTTGGGACAGGGTGACGGCTACACCTTC. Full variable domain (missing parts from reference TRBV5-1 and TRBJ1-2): KAGVTQTPRYLIKTRGQQVTLSCSPISGHRSVSWYQQTPGQGLQFLFEYFSETQRNKGNFPGRFSGRQFSNSRSEMNVSTLELGDSALYLCASSLGQGDGYTFGSGTRLTVV.

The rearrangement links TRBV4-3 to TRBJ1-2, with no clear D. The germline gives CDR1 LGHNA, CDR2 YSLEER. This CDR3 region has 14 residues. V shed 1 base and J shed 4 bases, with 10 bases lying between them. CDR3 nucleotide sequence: TGCGCCAGCAGCCAAGTGACTAGGAGCTATGGCTACACCTTC. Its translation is CASSQVTRSYGYTF.

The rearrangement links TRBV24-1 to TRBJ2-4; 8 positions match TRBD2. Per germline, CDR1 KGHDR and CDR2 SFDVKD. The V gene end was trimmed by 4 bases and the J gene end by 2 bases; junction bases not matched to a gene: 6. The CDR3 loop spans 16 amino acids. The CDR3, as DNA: TGTGCCACCAGTGAAGCGGCGGGAGGATCCAAAAACATTCAGTACTTC. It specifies CATSEAAGGSKNIQYF.

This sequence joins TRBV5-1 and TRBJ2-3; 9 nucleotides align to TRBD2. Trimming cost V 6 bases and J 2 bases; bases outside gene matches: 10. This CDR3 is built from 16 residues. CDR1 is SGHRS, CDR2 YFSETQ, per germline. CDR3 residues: CASILGPSGTTDTQYF. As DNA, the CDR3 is TGCGCCAGCATCCTAGGGCCTAGCGGGACCACAGATACGCAGTATTTT.

In DNA, the CDR3 is TGTGCCAGTAGTCAACAGGGGCCCCTCTCTGGAAACACCATATATTTT. Its protein product is CASSQQGPLSGNTIYF. V is TRBV19 and J is TRBJ1-3, with 7 bases fitting TRBD1. The ends lost 5 bases at V and 0 bases at J; junction bases unmatched: 7. Germline assignment: CDR1 LNHDA and CDR2 SQIVND (reference sequence). The length of the CDR3 is 16 residues.

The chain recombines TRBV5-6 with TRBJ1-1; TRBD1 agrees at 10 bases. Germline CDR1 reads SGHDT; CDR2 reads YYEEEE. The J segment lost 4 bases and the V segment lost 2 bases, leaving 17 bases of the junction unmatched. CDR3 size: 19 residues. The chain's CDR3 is CASSFSLWPDRGRGTEAFF. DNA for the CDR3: TGTGCCAGCAGCTTCAGTCTTTGGCCCGACAGGGGGCGGGGCACTGAAGCTTTCTTT.

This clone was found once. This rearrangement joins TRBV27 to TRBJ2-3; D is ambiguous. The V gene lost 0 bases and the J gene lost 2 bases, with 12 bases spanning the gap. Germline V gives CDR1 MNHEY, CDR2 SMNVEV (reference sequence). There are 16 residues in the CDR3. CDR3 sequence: CASSLSPPYYTDTQYF. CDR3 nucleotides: TGTGCCAGCAGTTTATCTCCCCCTTACTACACAGATACGCAGTATTTT.

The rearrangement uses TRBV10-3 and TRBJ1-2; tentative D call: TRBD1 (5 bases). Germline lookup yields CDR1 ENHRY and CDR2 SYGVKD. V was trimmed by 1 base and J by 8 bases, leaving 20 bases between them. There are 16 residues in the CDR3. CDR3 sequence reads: CAISEFLSVQGQGYTF. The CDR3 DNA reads TGTGCCATCAGTGAGTTCCTCAGCGTGCAGGGTCAAGGCTACACCTTC.